Presented here are 31 T cell receptor beta chains from one specimen sequenced in a study of control samples from healthy donors and cancer patients. Sequencing used immunoSEQ multiplex PCR; TCRdb keeps in-frame clones, though not all of them. The sample shows about 120,000 clones, 89% of them seen only once. What was sequenced was blood. These receptors all stem from a man in his fifties or sixties in good health.

This chain joins TRBV18 and TRBJ1-5, with a tentative D call TRBD1 (5 bases). The CDR3 covers 15 residues. Trimming stripped 4 bases from V and 1 base from J, with 11 bases between. In germline, CDR1 is KGHSH, CDR2 LQKENI. The CDR3 protein is CASSRLQGSNQPQHF. In nucleotides, the CDR3 is TGTGCCAGCTCACGATTGCAGGGAAGCAATCAGCCCCAGCATTTT.

This chain connects TRBV7-9 to TRBJ1-2, with D perhaps TRBD1 (5 bases). Germline V gives CDR1 SEHNR, CDR2 FQNEAQ (reference sequence). The CDR3 is made up of 16 amino acids. Deletions cut 5 bases from V and 3 bases from J, with 19 bases between. CDR3 loop: CASSRTTVIEYYGYTF. The CDR3 coding sequence is TGTGCCAGCAGCCGAACGACAGTAATCGAGTACTATGGCTACACCTTC. The complete variable domain, with remaining parts taken from reference TRBV7-9 and TRBJ1-2, reads DTGVSQNPRHKITKRGQNVTFRCDPISEHNRLYWYRQTLGQGPEFLTYFQNEAQLEKSRLLSDRFSAERPKGSFSTLEIQRTEQGDSAMYLCASSRTTVIEYYGYTFGSGTRLTVV.

The chain recombines TRBV2 with TRBJ1-5; 7 bases fit TRBD1. The CDR3 is 16 residues long. V lost 5 bases, J lost 3 bases, and 10 bases stayed unmatched. Germline V gene sequence: CDR1 SNHLY, CDR2 FYNNEI. This CDR3 is CASSTTAGGDNQPQHF. CDR3 DNA: TGTGCCAGCAGTACAACCGCAGGGGGGGACAATCAGCCCCAGCATTTT.

The CDR3 DNA is TGTGCCAGCAGCCAAGGTGCGGGACAGCAAGAGACCCAGTACTTC. Its protein is CASSQGAGQQETQYF. The chain joins TRBV4-2 to TRBJ2-5; D is possibly TRBD1 (7 bases). Germline V CDR1 and CDR2: LGHNA, YNFKEQ. Trimming stripped 1 base from V and 2 bases from J, with 11 bases between. This CDR3 has 15 residues.

V and J are TRBV2 and TRBJ2-5; 12 nucleotides agree with TRBD2. Germline lookup yields CDR1 SNHLY and CDR2 FYNNEI. Trimming removed 6 bases from V and 4 bases from J; junction bases left unmatched: 9. The CDR3 sequence is 16 residues long. The CDR3 bases are TGTGCCAGCAGAGAGAGACTAGCGGGGGAGGGAGAGACCCAGTACTTC. Translating gives CASRERLAGEGETQYF.

This clone came up once. The rearrangement joins TRBV20-1 to TRBJ2-1, with unresolved D. Germline lookup yields CDR1 DFQATT and CDR2 SNEGSKA (reference sequence). The CDR3 covers 10 residues. Trimming removed 4 bases at V and 2 bases at J, with 0 bases between. Here the CDR3 DNA reads TGCAGTGCTACCTACAATGAGCAGTTCTTC. The encoded protein is CSATYNEQFF.

The V gene is TRBV4-3, the J gene TRBJ1-2; 7 bases map to TRBD1. The CDR3 runs to 14 residues. Trimming at V came to 4 bases and at J to 7 bases, leaving 9 bases not matched to a gene. Germline V lookup: CDR1 LGHNA, CDR2 YSLEER. CDR3 region: CASSRGEGGFGYTF. The CDR3 nucleotides read TGCGCCAGCAGCCGGGGGGAAGGGGGCTTTGGCTACACCTTC.

V usage is TRBV6-6 and J usage is TRBJ1-1; D remains ambiguous. CDR3 length: 13 amino acids. V was cut by 2 bases and J by 5 bases, with 9 bases left in between. Per the germline V gene, CDR1 is MNHNY and CDR2 is SVGAGI (reference sequence). Written as DNA, the CDR3 is TGTGCCAGCAGTTACGGGCGATGGACTGAAGCTTTCTTT. It specifies CASSYGRWTEAFF.

This chain connects TRBV19 to TRBJ2-1; no firm D call. Per the germline V gene, CDR1 is LNHDA and CDR2 is SQIVND (reference sequence). The CDR3 spans 13 residues. The germline V and J ends were trimmed by 3 bases and 0 bases, with 3 bases remaining between them. The CDR3 reads CASSMLSYNEQFF. CDR3 DNA sequence: TGTGCCAGTAGTATGCTCTCCTACAATGAGCAGTTCTTC.

V usage is TRBV10-3 and J usage is TRBJ1-5, with TRBD1 identical over 11 bases. CDR1 is ENHRY and CDR2 is SYGVKD in the germline V gene. This CDR3 contains 14 residues. After removal of 6 bases from V and 6 bases from J, the junction contained 4 bases not matched to a gene. The DNA of the CDR3 is TGTGCCATCAGCGGGACAGGGGGAAGTCAGCCCCAGCATTTT. Residues: CAISGTGGSQPQHF.

The V gene is TRBV19, the J gene TRBJ1-6; no definite D call. Trimming stripped 6 bases from V and 8 bases from J, with 11 bases between. This CDR3 contains 13 residues. The germline gives CDR1 LNHDA, CDR2 SQIVND (reference sequence). In DNA form, the CDR3 reads TGTGCCAGTAGGGAGGATTGGGATTCACCCCTCCACTTT. Its translation: CASREDWDSPLHF.

The rearrangement joins TRBV30 to TRBJ2-5, with 7 positions matching TRBD2. CDR3 length equals 16 residues. V lost 0 bases and J lost 2; bases outside the gene matches: 9. Germline V gene lookup returns CDR1 GTSNPN and CDR2 SVGIG (reference sequence). The CDR3 sequence: CAWSVGIERGQETQYF. The DNA for the CDR3 is TGTGCCTGGAGTGTAGGAATCGAGCGGGGACAAGAGACCCAGTACTTC. The variable domain in full, with the rest retrieved from reference TRBV30 and TRBJ2-5, is SQTIHQWPATLVQPVGSPLSLECTVEGTSNPNLYWYRQAAGRGLQLLFYSVGIGQISSEVPQNLSASRPQDRQFILSSKKLLLSDSGFYLCAWSVGIERGQETQYFGPGTRLLVL.

J is TRBJ2-7 and V is TRBV7-6, with a possible D match to TRBD2 (5 bases). The germline V gene has CDR1 SGHVS and CDR2 FNYEAQ. The V gene lost 2 bases and the J gene lost 3 bases, with 11 bases spanning the gap. The CDR3 covers 14 residues. Written as DNA, the CDR3 is TGTGCCAGCAGCTTAATGGACTCGGGCTACGAGCAGTACTTC. It codes for CASSLMDSGYEQYF.

On this clone: This may stem from a read error, because a much larger clone lies one nucleotide away. Other nucleotide sequences in the sample specify the same CDR3. The V call is TRBV7-6, the J call TRBJ2-1; 7 nucleotides line up with TRBD1. There are 15 residues in the CDR3. J lost 4 bases, V lost 1 base, and 4 bases had no gene match. Germline V gives CDR1 SGHVS, CDR2 FNYEAQ. The CDR3 DNA is TGTGCCAGCAGCTTAGGACAGGGAGATTACAATGAGCAGTTCTTC. As protein: CASSLGQGDYNEQFF.

The chain is built from TRBV7-2 and TRBJ2-3, with TRBD2 identical over 7 bases. The CDR3 spans 15 residues. V gave up 3 bases and J gave up 6 bases; unmatched junction bases: 9. Germline CDR1 is SGHTA and CDR2 is FQGNSA. The CDR3 sequence: CASSLTSSISDTQYF. The CDR3 nucleotides are TGTGCCAGCAGCTTGACTAGCTCGATTTCTGATACGCAGTATTTT. The full variable domain, in which reference TRBV7-2 and TRBJ2-3 provide the parts outside the CDR3, is GAGVSQSPSNKVTEKGKDVELRCDPISGHTALYWYRQSLGQGLEFLIYFQGNSAPDKSGLPSDRFSAERTGGSVSTLTIQRTQQEDSAVYLCASSLTSSISDTQYFGPGTRLTVL.

The chain carries TRBV29-1 and TRBJ1-1; a weak D match, TRBD1 (5 bases). Germline V lookup: CDR1 SQVTM, CDR2 ANQGSEA. The CDR3 loop spans 12 amino acids. Trimming left V 3 bases short and J 10 bases short, with 15 bases between. This CDR3 is CSVDLYGGVAFF. The CDR3 nucleotides read TGCAGCGTTGATTTGTACGGGGGGGTAGCTTTCTTT.

A remark on this clone: Other DNA sequences of this sample code for an identical CDR3. The chain carries TRBV5-1 and TRBJ1-2; D is uncertain. The V end was cut by 0 bases, the J end by 5 bases, with 5 bases between. The CDR3 extends over 12 amino acids. Germline V lookup: CDR1 SGHRS, CDR2 YFSETQ. The CDR3 loop is CASSLEGYGYTF. The DNA of the CDR3 is TGCGCCAGCAGCTTGGAAGGGTATGGCTACACCTTC.

The chain employs TRBV29-1 and TRBJ2-3, with TRBD1 matching 10 bases. The germline V gene has CDR1 SQVTM and CDR2 ANQGSEA. With V trimmed by 5 bases and J by 4 bases, 15 bases remained unmatched. The CDR3 has 17 amino acids. CDR3 nucleotide sequence: TGCAGCGTTTGGCCCACTGTCGGGACAGGGGTTGCAGATACGCAGTATTTT. Its protein product is CSVWPTVGTGVADTQYF.

The CDR3, as DNA: TGTGCCAGCAGCAAAGGGAGCCCCACAGGAGCTTATAATTCACCCCTCCACTTT. Its translation is CASSKGSPTGAYNSPLHF. The chain joins TRBV21-1 to TRBJ1-6; TRBD1 is the table's D call, not checked against the DNA. TRBV21-1 is tagged as a pseudogene. The CDR3 covers 18 residues.

The chain recombines TRBV11-1 with TRBJ2-4; D gene ambiguous. The CDR3 has 16 residues. Germline V gene lookup returns CDR1 SGHAT and CDR2 FQDESV (reference sequence). Between the trimmed V and J ends, which lost 0 bases and 0 bases, there was a span of 9 bases. Here the CDR3 reads CASSLAPGVAKNIQYF. CDR3 sequence (DNA): TGTGCCAGCAGCTTAGCGCCAGGAGTAGCCAAAAACATTCAGTACTTC.

The J gene is TRBJ1-1, the V gene TRBV6-2 or TRBV6-3; TRBD1 might be the D (5 bases). CDR3 length equals 13 residues. V lost 2 bases to trimming and J lost 11 bases, with 15 bases between them. CDR1 and CDR2 from the germline V gene are MNHEY and SVGEGT. The CDR3: CASSYRQRPGAFF. CDR3 coding DNA: TGTGCCAGCAGTTACCGACAGAGGCCAGGGGCTTTCTTT.

The chain has TRBV6-1 and TRBJ2-1, with D possibly called TRBD1 or TRBD2 (5 bases each). In germline, CDR1 is MNHNS, CDR2 SASEGT. Trimming left V 4 bases short and J 4 bases short, with 23 bases between. The CDR3 totals 18 residues. The CDR3, as DNA: TGTGCCAGCAGTGTTGGGAGACCAGGGAGCGATTATTACAATGAGCAGTTCTTC. This translates into CASSVGRPGSDYYNEQFF.

The chain has TRBV24-1 and TRBJ2-5, with 7 bases lining up with TRBD1. Per germline, CDR1 KGHDR and CDR2 SFDVKD. The CDR3 is made up of 15 amino acids. With 2 bases clipped from V and 4 bases from J, the junction kept 6 bases outside the gene matches. Here the CDR3 reads CATSDSRQGRETQYF. The CDR3 bases are TGTGCCACCAGTGATTCCAGACAGGGAAGAGAGACCCAGTACTTC.

CDR3: CASSLTPQETQYF. CDR3 bases: TGCGCCAGCAGCTTGACCCCCCAAGAGACCCAGTACTTC. This rearrangement joins TRBV5-1 to TRBJ2-5, with D uncertain. Trimming stripped 1 base from V and 1 base from J, with 5 bases between. This CDR3 is built from 13 residues. Germline V lookup: CDR1 SGHRS, CDR2 YFSETQ.

The CDR3 sequence is CASSGNRGPDYGYTF. The CDR3 DNA sequence: TGCGCCAGCAGCGGAAACAGGGGGCCAGACTATGGCTACACCTTC. V and J are TRBV5-1 and TRBJ1-2; 9 bases match TRBD1. The CDR3 is made up of 15 amino acids. Germline V gene lookup returns CDR1 SGHRS and CDR2 YFSETQ. J was trimmed by 3 bases and V by 4 bases; bases with no gene match: 7.

The chain uses TRBV14 and TRBJ2-3; 8 bases line up with TRBD1. This CDR3 has 15 amino acids. The V and J ends lost 2 bases and 0 bases, in that order; junction bases with no gene match: 1. In germline, CDR1 is SGHDN, CDR2 FVKESK. The CDR3 here is CASSQQGASTDTQYF. The DNA of the CDR3 is TGTGCCAGCAGCCAACAGGGGGCTAGCACAGATACGCAGTATTTT.

The chain combines TRBV6-5 with TRBJ2-7; D tentatively fits TRBD1 or TRBD2 (5 bases each). Germline assignment: CDR1 MNHEY and CDR2 SVGAGI. The CDR3 runs to 14 residues. V shed 7 bases and J shed 7 bases, with 20 bases lying between them. The CDR3 here is CASTRDGILGEQYF. The DNA of the CDR3 is TGTGCCAGCACACGGGACGGAATATTAGGGGAGCAGTACTTC.

The chain combines TRBV7-2 with TRBJ1-5, with D perhaps TRBD1 (5 bases). Germline V gene sequence: CDR1 SGHTA, CDR2 FQGNSA. The CDR3 runs to 15 residues. Trimming left V 1 base short and J 5 bases short, with 12 bases between. In DNA form, the CDR3 reads TGTGCCAGCAGCTTAGGGGCAGGGATCGATCAGCCCCAGCATTTT. Residues: CASSLGAGIDQPQHF.

The chain uses TRBV7-2 and TRBJ2-1; unclear D gene. V dropped 5 bases and J dropped 2 bases, with 10 bases sitting between them. Germline V lookup: CDR1 SGHTA, CDR2 FQGNSA. The CDR3 runs to 14 residues. CDR3 nucleotides: TGTGCCAGCAGCGGTAAGGGAACCTACAATGAGCAGTTCTTC. Translation gives CASSGKGTYNEQFF.

This chain connects TRBV19 to TRBJ1-1; no clear D gene. The CDR3 loop spans 16 amino acids. Trimming pared 5 bases from V and 0 bases from J, leaving 16 bases between. Germline V lookup: CDR1 LNHDA, CDR2 SQIVND (reference sequence). Here the CDR3 reads CASSPAADYLNTEAFF. Written as DNA, the CDR3 is TGTGCCAGTAGTCCTGCGGCGGACTATTTGAACACTGAAGCTTTCTTT.

The chain is built from TRBV6-5 and TRBJ1-6; the D gene is possibly TRBD1 (5 bases). The V and J ends lost 0 bases and 2 bases respectively, with 8 bases between them. The CDR3 is made up of 16 amino acids. The germline V gene has CDR1 MNHEY and CDR2 SVGAGI. CDR3 sequence: CASSYSRGTYNSPLHF. Here the CDR3 DNA reads TGTGCCAGCAGTTACTCGCGGGGGACCTATAATTCACCCCTCCACTTT.